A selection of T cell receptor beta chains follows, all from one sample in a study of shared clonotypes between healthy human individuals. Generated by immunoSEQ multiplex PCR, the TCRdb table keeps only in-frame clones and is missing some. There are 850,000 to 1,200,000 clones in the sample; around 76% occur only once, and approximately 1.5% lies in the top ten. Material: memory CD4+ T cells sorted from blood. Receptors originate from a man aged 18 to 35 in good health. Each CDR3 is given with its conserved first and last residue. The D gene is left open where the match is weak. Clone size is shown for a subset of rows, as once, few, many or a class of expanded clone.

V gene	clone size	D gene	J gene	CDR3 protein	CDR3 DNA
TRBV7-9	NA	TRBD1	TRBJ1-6	CASSPDRVNSPLHF	TGTGCCAGCAGCCCGGACAGGGTAAATTCACCCCTCCACTTT
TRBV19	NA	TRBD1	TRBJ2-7	CASSLGDSLSYEQYF	TGTGCCAGTAGCTTGGGGGACAGTCTCTCCTACGAGCAGTACTTC
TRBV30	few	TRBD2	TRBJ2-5	CAWSKAGGRETQYF	TGTGCCTGGAGTAAAGCGGGGGGGAGAGAGACCCAGTACTTC
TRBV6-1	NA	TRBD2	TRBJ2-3	CASSEVAGASTDTQYF	TGTGCCAGCAGTGAGGTAGCGGGGGCTAGCACAGATACGCAGTATTTT
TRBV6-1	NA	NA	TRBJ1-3	CASRADGNTIYF	TGTGCCAGCAGAGCGGATGGAAACACCATATATTTT
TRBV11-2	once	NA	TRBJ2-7	CASSSNSYEQYF	TGTGCCAGCAGCTCCAACTCCTACGAGCAGTACTTC
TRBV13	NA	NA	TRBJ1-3	CASSPSAGTIYF	TGTGCCAGCAGCCCCTCGGCGGGCACCATATATTTT
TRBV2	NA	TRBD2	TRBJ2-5	CASSGGLAGGSKETQYF	TGTGCCAGCAGTGGGGGACTAGCGGGAGGCTCTAAAGAGACCCAGTACTTC
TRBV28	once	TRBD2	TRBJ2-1	CASSFSFAGGLSYNEQFF	TGTGCCAGCAGTTTTTCTTTCGCGGGGGGCCTTTCCTACAATGAGCAGTTCTTC
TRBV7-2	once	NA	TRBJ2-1	CASSSDKKQFF	TGTGCCAGCAGCTCCGACAAGAAGCAGTTCTTC
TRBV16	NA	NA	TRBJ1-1	CASSRDKDPTEAFF	TGTGCCAGCAGCCGGGACAAAGACCCCACTGAAGCTTTCTTT
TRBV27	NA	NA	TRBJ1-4	CASSSNEKLFF	TGTGCCAGCAGCTCTAATGAAAAACTGTTTTTT
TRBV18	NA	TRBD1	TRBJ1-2	CASSPDRNYGYTF	TGTGCCAGCTCTCCGGACAGGAACTATGGCTACACCTTC
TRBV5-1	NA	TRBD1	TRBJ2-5	CASSLGGQQETTQYF	TGCGCCAGCAGCTTGGGGGGACAGCAAGAGACAACCCAGTACTTC
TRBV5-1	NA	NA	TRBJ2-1	CASSLAFIEQFF	TGCGCCAGCAGCTTGGCCTTCATTGAGCAGTTCTTC
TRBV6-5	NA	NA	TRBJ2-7	CASSWNREPTHEQYF	TGTGCCAGCAGTTGGAACAGGGAACCCACCCACGAGCAGTACTTC
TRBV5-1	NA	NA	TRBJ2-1	CASSRHGPDNEQFF	TGCGCCAGCAGTCGACACGGACCCGACAATGAGCAGTTCTTC
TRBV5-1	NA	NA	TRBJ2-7	CASSPGDSSYEQYF	TGCGCCAGCAGCCCGGGGGACAGCTCCTACGAGCAGTACTTC
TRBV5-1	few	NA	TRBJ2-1	CASSLVGTSQEQFF	TGCGCCAGCAGCTTGGTAGGCACCTCCCAAGAGCAGTTCTTC
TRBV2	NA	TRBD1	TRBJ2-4	CASSDDRENIQYF	TGTGCCAGCAGCGACGACAGGGAAAACATTCAGTACTTC
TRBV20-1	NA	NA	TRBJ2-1	CSANQGNEQFF	TGCAGTGCAAATCAAGGCAATGAGCAGTTCTTC
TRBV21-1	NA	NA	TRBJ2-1	CASSITGTGESNEQFF	TGTGCCAGCAGCATCACCGGGACAGGGGAAAGCAATGAGCAGTTCTTC
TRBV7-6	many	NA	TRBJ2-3	CASSLVFGRSSTDTQYF	TGTGCCAGCAGCTTAGTGTTCGGGCGGTCTAGCACAGATACGCAGTATTTT
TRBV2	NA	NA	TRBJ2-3	CASSDSPSSVGTQYF	TGTGCCAGCAGTGATAGTCCTAGCTCCGTAGGTACGCAGTATTTT
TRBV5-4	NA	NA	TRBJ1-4	CASSLAGPSNEKLFF	TGTGCCAGCAGCTTGGCAGGGCCCTCTAATGAAAAACTGTTTTTT
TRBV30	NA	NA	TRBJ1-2	CAWTRTVNYGYTF	TGTGCCTGGACGAGGACAGTTAACTATGGCTACACCTTC
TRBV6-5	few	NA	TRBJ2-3	CASSYDWGRADTQYF	TGTGCCAGCAGTTACGACTGGGGGCGCGCAGATACGCAGTATTTT